These T cell receptor beta chains were read from a single sample in a study of cytomegalovirus exposure and HLA in healthy donors. The protocol was immunoSEQ multiplex PCR, while the TCRdb copy is restricted to in-frame clones and leaves out a portion. Among approximately 190,000 clones listed, around 86% were seen once. Sample: PBMCs. The source of these receptors is a man between 25 and 39 years old in good health and CMV-seronegative. CDR3s include the opening cysteine and the closing phenylalanine or tryptophan. A D gene is named only where the DNA matches it firmly. Clone size appears in some rows only: once, few, many, or a class for an expanded clone.

J: TRBJ1-2; D: TRBD1; size: NA; V: TRBV9; length: 16; CDR3: CASSVAPGQGRYGYTF; DNA: TGTGCCAGCAGCGTAGCTCCGGGACAGGGCAGGTATGGCTACACCTTC
J: TRBJ2-3; D: NA; size: NA; V: TRBV10-3; length: 12; CDR3: CAIGPGGDTQYF; DNA: TGTGCCATCGGTCCCGGCGGAGATACGCAGTATTTT
J: TRBJ2-7; D: TRBD1; size: NA; V: TRBV15; length: 15; CDR3: CATSGLDRGDYEQYF; DNA: TGTGCCACCAGCGGATTGGACAGGGGAGACTACGAGCAGTACTTC
J: TRBJ2-3; D: TRBD2; size: NA; V: TRBV4-2; length: 16; CDR3: CASSQGRGLITDTQYF; DNA: TGTGCCAGCAGCCAAGGGAGGGGACTAATCACAGATACGCAGTATTTT
J: TRBJ2-1; D: TRBD1; size: NA; V: TRBV6-5; length: 14; CDR3: CASSRDRSRNEQFF; DNA: TGTGCCAGCAGCCGGGACAGGTCGAGGAATGAGCAGTTCTTC
J: TRBJ2-7; D: NA; size: few; V: TRBV19; length: 12; CDR3: CASSIGSYEQYF; DNA: TGTGCCAGTAGTATTGGTAGCTACGAGCAGTACTTC
J: TRBJ1-4; D: NA; size: NA; V: TRBV28; length: 18; CDR3: CASSPSRGGVETNETLFF; DNA: TGTGCCAGCAGCCCCTCGAGAGGAGGGGTTGAAACTAATGAAACACTGTTTTTT
J: TRBJ2-3; D: TRBD2; size: once; V: TRBV28; length: 17; CDR3: CASTDSTSGRATDTQYF; DNA: TGTGCCAGCACCGACTCGACTAGCGGGAGGGCCACAGATACGCAGTATTTT
J: TRBJ2-7; D: NA; size: NA; V: TRBV2; length: 12; CDR3: CASSGLVEEQYF; DNA: TGTGCCAGCAGTGGACTGGTTGAGGAGCAGTACTTC
J: TRBJ2-1; D: TRBD1; size: once; V: TRBV6-1; length: 17; CDR3: CASSGLGQPSSYNEQFF; DNA: TGTGCCAGCAGTGGCCTGGGACAGCCGAGCTCCTACAATGAGCAGTTCTTC
J: TRBJ2-2; D: TRBD1; size: NA; V: TRBV14; length: 17; CDR3: CASSQAYGTDNTGELFF; DNA: TGTGCCAGCAGCCAAGCATATGGGACAGACAACACCGGGGAGCTGTTTTTT
J: TRBJ2-3; D: NA; size: NA; V: TRBV5-4; length: 15; CDR3: CASSLVGPNTDTQYF; DNA: TGTGCCAGCAGCTTGGTTGGCCCAAACACAGATACGCAGTATTTT
J: TRBJ2-7; D: TRBD2; size: NA; V: TRBV5-1; length: 17; CDR3: CASSLFPSGDYSYEQYF; DNA: TGCGCCAGCAGCTTGTTCCCTAGCGGGGACTATTCCTACGAGCAGTACTTC
J: TRBJ2-1; D: TRBD1; size: NA; V: TRBV2; length: 16; CDR3: CASSGQARGSYNEQFF; DNA: TGTGCCAGCAGCGGACAGGCAAGAGGGTCCTACAATGAGCAGTTCTTC
J: TRBJ1-1; D: NA; size: NA; V: TRBV6-4; length: 13; CDR3: CASRRDMNTEAFF; DNA: TGTGCCAGCAGGAGGGATATGAACACTGAAGCTTTCTTT
J: TRBJ1-5; D: NA; size: NA; V: TRBV7-5; length: 13; CDR3: CARSPQSNQPQHF; DNA: TGTGCCAGAAGCCCGCAGTCCAATCAGCCCCAGCATTTT
J: TRBJ2-7; D: TRBD1; size: few; V: TRBV5-1; length: 14; CDR3: CASSTGQANNEQYF; DNA: TGCGCCAGCAGCACGGGACAGGCGAATAACGAGCAGTACTTC
J: TRBJ2-2; D: NA; size: NA; V: TRBV5-1; length: 14; CDR3: CASREGTSTGELFF; DNA: TGCGCCAGCAGGGAGGGCACCTCCACCGGGGAGCTGTTTTTT
J: TRBJ1-4; D: TRBD1; size: NA; V: TRBV19; length: 17; CDR3: CASSSTPEEGGHEKLFF; DNA: TGTGCCAGTAGTTCAACCCCCGAGGAAGGGGGCCATGAAAAACTGTTTTTT
J: TRBJ1-4; D: TRBD1; size: NA; V: TRBV9; length: 13; CDR3: CASSAGQGTKLFF; DNA: TGTGCCAGCAGCGCTGGACAGGGCACAAAACTGTTTTTT
J: TRBJ2-7; D: NA; size: NA; V: TRBV2; length: 13; CDR3: CASSGSWGNEQYF; DNA: TGTGCCAGCAGTGGCAGTTGGGGCAACGAGCAGTACTTC
J: TRBJ2-2; D: NA; size: NA; V: TRBV9; length: 15; CDR3: CASSVVGLATGELFF; DNA: TGTGCCAGCAGCGTAGTTGGTTTGGCCACCGGGGAGCTGTTTTTT
J: TRBJ2-1; D: NA; size: NA; V: TRBV6-1; length: 19; CDR3: CASSDTVWSERAYSNEQFF; DNA: TGTGCCAGCAGTGACACTGTGTGGAGCGAGAGGGCTTACTCCAATGAGCAGTTCTTC
J: TRBJ2-2; D: TRBD1; size: NA; V: TRBV5-5; length: 13; CDR3: CASSLETGRELFF; DNA: TGTGCCAGCAGCTTGGAGACAGGGAGGGAGCTGTTTTTT
J: TRBJ2-2; D: NA; size: NA; V: TRBV27; length: 12; CDR3: CASSFPNGELFF; DNA: TGTGCCAGCAGTTTCCCCAACGGGGAGCTGTTTTTT